A single TCR beta chain is shown here with its context. CDR3 length: 15 amino acids. Per the germline V gene, CDR1 is LNHNV and CDR2 is YYDKDF (reference sequence). V trimming: 0 bases; J trimming: 7 bases; junction bases outside the gene matches: 6. Sequencing relied on a cDNA template that was reverse transcribed from extracted RNA. Profiling relied on immunoSEQ multiplex PCR, and the TCRdb table lists in-frame clones only, not all of them. The sample holds hundreds of thousands of clones; around two fifths are singletons and the top ten take roughly 0.45%. As for treatment: oral pan-JAK inhibitor, 5-10 mg twice daily. The sample belongs to a study of CD8+ T cells in alopecia areata.

The rearrangement joins TRBV15 to TRBJ1-1; 9 positions agree with TRBD1. Sequencing used CD4+ T cells sorted from blood, obtained at approximately week 30, from a patient treated with tofacitinib. The receptor's source is a human donor with alopecia areata. The CDR3 protein is CATSRDKTGGYEAFF. CDR3 sequence (DNA): TGTGCCACCAGCAGAGATAAGACAGGGGGGTATGAAGCTTTCTTT. Looking up the rest from reference TRBV15 and TRBJ1-1 gives the full variable domain: DAMVIQNPRYQVTQFGKPVTLSCSQTLNHNVMYWYQQKSSQAPKLLFHYYDKDFNNEADTPDNFQSRRPNTSFCFLDIRSPGLGDTAMYLCATSRDKTGGYEAFFGQGTRLTVV.